Sequencing of this T cell receptor beta chain was carried out in a study of STAT5B mutations in CD4+ large granular lymphocyte leukemia. Looking at the study overall: Healthy donors showed HLA-associated enrichment of the CDR3 'QG' motif. General study findings and limits: Without putative leukemic clones, patient CD4-sorted repertoires remained more clonal than healthy CD4+ repertoires.

This clone was recorded a few times. Its target is unknown. This CDR3 spans 13 amino acids. Trimming stripped 1 base from V and 5 bases from J, with 6 bases between. Germline V gene lookup returns CDR1 SGHAT and CDR2 FQNNGV. The survey-level immunoSEQ assay was used. The authors' processing: The detection floor for productive clonotype frequency was 2.59 x 10-5. Generated by immunoSEQ multiplex PCR, the TCRdb table keeps only in-frame clones and is missing some. V, J and clone size reflect that table, while D and trimming were determined from the DNA. The sample carries about 48,000 clones, about 70% recorded once.

This TCR derives from a human donor in good health. V is TRBV11-2 and J is TRBJ2-1; the D gene is possibly TRBD2 (5 bases). Sequencing was performed on CD4+ T cells from blood buffy coats. The CDR3 sequence: CASSLVRDNEQFF. CDR3 bases: TGTGCCAGCAGCTTAGTGAGGGACAATGAGCAGTTCTTC. Based on the CDR3 plus reference TRBV11-2 and TRBJ2-1, the full variable domain is EAGVAQSPRYKIIEKRQSVAFWCNPISGHATLYWYQQILGQGPKLLIQFQNNGVVDDSQLPKDRFSAERLKGVDSTLKIQPAKLEDSAVYLCASSLVRDNEQFFGPGTRLTVL.